This T cell receptor beta chain comes out of a study of graft-versus-host responses after intestinal transplantation. The V end lost 3 bases, the J end lost 7 bases, and 16 bases lay between the germline ends. The germline V gene has CDR1 MNHNS and CDR2 SASEGT. This CDR3 spans 15 amino acids. Some clones are missing from TCRdb's copy, which holds only in-frame ones; the method was immunoSEQ multiplex PCR. The table records about 99,000 clones, more than 85% of them present only once. On this clone itself: Its antigen is not identified.

The chain recombines TRBV6-1 with TRBJ2-1; D might be TRBD2 (6 bases). The origin of this receptor is a human donor who received an intestinal transplant. Sample: unstimulated CD4+ T cells sorted from spleen or lymph node cells, taken before intestinal transplant. The CDR3 DNA follows: TGTGCCAGCAGTGAGAGAGGGAGGTCCCAGAATGAGCAGTTCTTC. As protein: CASSERGRSQNEQFF.